This T cell receptor (beta chain) was observed in a study of cytomegalovirus exposure and HLA in healthy donors. Primers for the PCR totalled 60 Vbeta and 13 Jbeta. The assay was immunoSEQ multiplex PCR, and TCRdb's table has in-frame clones only and misses some. The data show about 78,000 clones, 72% seen once. In this sample, this clone turned up once. Germline assignment: CDR1 SGHRS and CDR2 YFSETQ. V gave up 6 bases and J gave up 5 bases, with 15 bases separating them. This CDR3 contains 14 residues. The TCR was taken from a woman aged 35 to 49 in good health and CMV-seropositive. The specimen was PBMCs. The rearrangement links TRBV5-1 to TRBJ2-1; a possible D gene is TRBD1 (6 bases). The CDR3, as DNA: TGCGCCAGCACTAACCGGGACACAAACAATGAGCAGTTCTTC. Protein: CASTNRDTNNEQFF.